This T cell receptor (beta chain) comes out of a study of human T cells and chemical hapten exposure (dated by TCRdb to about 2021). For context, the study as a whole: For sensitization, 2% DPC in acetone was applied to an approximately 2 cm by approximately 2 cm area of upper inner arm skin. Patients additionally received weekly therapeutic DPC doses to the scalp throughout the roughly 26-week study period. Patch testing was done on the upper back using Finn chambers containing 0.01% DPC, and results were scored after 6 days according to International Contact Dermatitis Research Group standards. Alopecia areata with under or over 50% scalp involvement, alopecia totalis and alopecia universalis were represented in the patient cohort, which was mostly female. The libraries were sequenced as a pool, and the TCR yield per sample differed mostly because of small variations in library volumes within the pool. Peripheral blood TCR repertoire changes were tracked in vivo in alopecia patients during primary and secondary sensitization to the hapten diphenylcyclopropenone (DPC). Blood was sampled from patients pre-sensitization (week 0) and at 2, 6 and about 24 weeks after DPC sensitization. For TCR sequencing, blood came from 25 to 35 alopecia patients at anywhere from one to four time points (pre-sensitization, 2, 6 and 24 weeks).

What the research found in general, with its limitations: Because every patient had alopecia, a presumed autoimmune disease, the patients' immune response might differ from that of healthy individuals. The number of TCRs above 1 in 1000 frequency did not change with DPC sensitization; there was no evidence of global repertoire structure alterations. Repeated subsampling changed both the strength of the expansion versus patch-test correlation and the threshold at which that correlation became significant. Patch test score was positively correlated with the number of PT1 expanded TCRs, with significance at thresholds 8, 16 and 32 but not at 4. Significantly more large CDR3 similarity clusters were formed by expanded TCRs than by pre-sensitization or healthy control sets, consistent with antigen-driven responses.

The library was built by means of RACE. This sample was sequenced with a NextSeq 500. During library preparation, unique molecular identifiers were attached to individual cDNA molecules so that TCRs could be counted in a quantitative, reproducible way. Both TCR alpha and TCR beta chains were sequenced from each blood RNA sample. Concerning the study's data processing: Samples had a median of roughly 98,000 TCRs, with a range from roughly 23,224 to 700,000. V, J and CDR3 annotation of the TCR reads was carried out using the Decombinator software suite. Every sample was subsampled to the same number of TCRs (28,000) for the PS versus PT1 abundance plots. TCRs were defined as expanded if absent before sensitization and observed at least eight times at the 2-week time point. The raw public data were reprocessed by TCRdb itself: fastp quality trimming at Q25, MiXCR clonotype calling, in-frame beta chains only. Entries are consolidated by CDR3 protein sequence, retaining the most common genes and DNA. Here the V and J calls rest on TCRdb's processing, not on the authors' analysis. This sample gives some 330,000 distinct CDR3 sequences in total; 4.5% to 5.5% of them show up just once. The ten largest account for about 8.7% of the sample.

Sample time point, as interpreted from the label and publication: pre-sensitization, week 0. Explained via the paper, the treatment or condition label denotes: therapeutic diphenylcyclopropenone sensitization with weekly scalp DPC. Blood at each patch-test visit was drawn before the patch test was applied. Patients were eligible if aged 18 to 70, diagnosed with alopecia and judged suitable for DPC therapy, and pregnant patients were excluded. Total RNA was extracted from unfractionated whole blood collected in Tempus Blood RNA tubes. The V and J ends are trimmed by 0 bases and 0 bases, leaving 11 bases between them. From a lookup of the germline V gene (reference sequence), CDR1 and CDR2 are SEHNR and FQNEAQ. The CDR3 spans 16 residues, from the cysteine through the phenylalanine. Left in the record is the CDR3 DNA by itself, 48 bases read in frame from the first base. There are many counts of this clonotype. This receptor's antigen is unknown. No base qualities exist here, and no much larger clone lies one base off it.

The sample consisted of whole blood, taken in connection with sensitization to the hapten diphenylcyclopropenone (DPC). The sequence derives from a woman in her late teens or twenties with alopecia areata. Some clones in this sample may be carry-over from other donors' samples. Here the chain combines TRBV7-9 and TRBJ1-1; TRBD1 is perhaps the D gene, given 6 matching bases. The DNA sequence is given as TGTGCCAGCAGCTTAGCGGGGGGACAACTGAACACTGAAGCTTTCTTT. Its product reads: CASSLAGGQLNTEAFF.